The 6 T cell receptor beta chains below come from one sample, sequenced in a study of blood T cell repertoires in COVID-19. The method was immunoSEQ multiplex PCR; TCRdb's version includes in-frame clones alone and lacks a portion of them. The sample records almost 90,000 clones, 88% being singletons. What was sequenced was peripheral blood. The receptors derive from a man older than 75 with acute or convalescent COVID-19.

This clone was counted between two and nine times. The chain combines TRBV29-1 with TRBJ1-1, with D perhaps matching TRBD1 (6 bases). Germline V gene data show CDR1 as SQVTM and CDR2 as ANQGSEA. This CDR3 comprises 13 residues. V was clipped by 6 bases and J by 4 bases, with 15 bases between them. The CDR3 coding sequence is TGCAGCGTGGGCTCAGGGGCTGGCACTGAAGCTTTCTTT. Translation: CSVGSGAGTEAFF.

This clone occurred a few times. The chain has TRBV19 and TRBJ1-2; 9 bases are a match to TRBD1. Germline loops: CDR1 LNHDA, CDR2 SQIVND (reference sequence). This CDR3 has 16 amino acids. V gave up 7 bases and J gave up 4 bases; unmatched junction bases: 13. CDR3 nucleotide sequence: TGTGCCAGTACCAAATCCACCGGGACAGGGCGCTATGGCTACACCTTC. Its translation: CASTKSTGTGRYGYTF.

The chain couples TRBV24-1 to TRBJ2-5; 7 positions match TRBD1. The germline CDR1 and CDR2 sequences are KGHDR and SFDVKD. J lost 2 bases, V lost 4 bases, and 6 bases had no gene match. The CDR3 loop spans 15 amino acids. The CDR3 protein is CATSDFRTGQETQYF. The CDR3 region has the DNA TGTGCCACCAGTGACTTCCGGACAGGTCAAGAGACCCAGTACTTC.

The chain recombines TRBV7-3 with TRBJ2-1; TRBD2 matches 8 bases. Germline CDR1 and CDR2: SGHTA and FQGTGA. Losses at the gene ends were 4 bases for V and 5 bases for J; bases not matched to a gene: 7. The CDR3 spans 15 residues. In nucleotides, the CDR3 is TGTGCCAGCAGCTCAGCGGGGGAGAGGAACAATGAGCAGTTCTTC. Protein product: CASSSAGERNNEQFF.

The rearrangement links TRBV6-2 or TRBV6-3 to TRBJ1-1, with TRBD1 identical over 9 bases. Germline assignment: CDR1 MNHEY and CDR2 SVGEGT. V gave up 6 bases and J gave up 0 bases; unmatched junction bases: 14. The CDR3 loop spans 18 amino acids. The CDR3 coding sequence is TGTGCCAGCAGCCGTACAGGGGGCTTTTCCCTTATGAACACTGAAGCTTTCTTT. Translating gives CASSRTGGFSLMNTEAFF.

V and J are TRBV28 and TRBJ1-5; maybe TRBD1 (6 bases). V was shortened by 4 bases and J by 4 bases, with 14 bases between the two germline ends. Per germline, CDR1 MDHEN and CDR2 SYDVKM. The CDR3 is 15 amino acids. CDR3 in DNA: TGTGCCAGCAGTTCGACAGGAGGCATGAATCAGCCCCAGCATTTT. Its translation is CASSSTGGMNQPQHF.